The clone carrying this TCR beta chain has at least ten counts. Antigen specificity is unknown. The entry originates in a study of T cells after yellow fever vaccination. By 5'RACE template switching, TCR cDNA was produced, with a universal primer site and UMIs added in the process. TCRdb called the 5' RACE reads again in MiXCR, with one record for every CDR3 protein. The sample includes around 610,000 distinct CDR3 sequences, less than 15% seen only once; the top ten take about 14%. Study-level findings and limits: A small proportion of clonotypes was detected in both the CD4 and CD8 compartments. Detected again after the booster were most primary-vaccination clones, at about 96% CD4 and 70% to 90% CD8. Bulk-population clonotypes that are abundant could appear as contaminants in FACS-sorted repertoires.

This CDR3 has 12 residues. Germline V lookup: CDR1 GTSNPN, CDR2 SVGIG (reference sequence). Trimming cost V 3 bases and J 0 bases, with 6 bases left between them. This chain uses TRBV30 with TRBJ2-7; the D is unclear. The sequencing used PBMCs, collected on the day of the yellow fever booster vaccination. This clonotype was obtained from a man aged 25 to 40 who received the YFV17D yellow fever vaccine. The CDR3 DNA sequence: TGTGCCTGGAGCGATAGCTCCTACGAGCAGTACTTC. Amino acids: CAWSDSSYEQYF.